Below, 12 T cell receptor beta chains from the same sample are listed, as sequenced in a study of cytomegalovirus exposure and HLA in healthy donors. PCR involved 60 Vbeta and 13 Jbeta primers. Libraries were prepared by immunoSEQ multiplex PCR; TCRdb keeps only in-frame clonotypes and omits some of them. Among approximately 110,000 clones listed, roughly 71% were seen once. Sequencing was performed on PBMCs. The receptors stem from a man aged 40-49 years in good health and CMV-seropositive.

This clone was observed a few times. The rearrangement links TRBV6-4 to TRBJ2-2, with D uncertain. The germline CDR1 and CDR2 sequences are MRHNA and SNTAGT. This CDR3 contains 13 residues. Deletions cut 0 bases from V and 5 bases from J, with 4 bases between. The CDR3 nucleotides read TGTGCCAGCAGTGACTCACAAACCGGGGAGCTGTTTTTT. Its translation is CASSDSQTGELFF.

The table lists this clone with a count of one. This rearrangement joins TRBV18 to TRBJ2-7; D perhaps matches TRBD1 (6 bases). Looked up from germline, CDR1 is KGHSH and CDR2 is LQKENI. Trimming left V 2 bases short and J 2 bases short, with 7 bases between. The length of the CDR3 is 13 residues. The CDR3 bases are TGTGCCAGCTCACCAAGGGACACCTACGAGCAGTACGTC. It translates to CASSPRDTYEQYV.

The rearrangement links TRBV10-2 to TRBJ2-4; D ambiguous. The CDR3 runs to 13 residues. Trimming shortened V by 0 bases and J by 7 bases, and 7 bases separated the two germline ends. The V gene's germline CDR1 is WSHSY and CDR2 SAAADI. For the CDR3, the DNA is TGCGCCAGCAGTGAGTCAGTAGCTAACATTCAGTACTTC. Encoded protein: CASSESVANIQYF.

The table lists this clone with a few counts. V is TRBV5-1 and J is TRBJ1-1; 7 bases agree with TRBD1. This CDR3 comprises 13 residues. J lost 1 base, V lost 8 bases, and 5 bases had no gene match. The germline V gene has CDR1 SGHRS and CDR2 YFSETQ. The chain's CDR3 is CARQGSSNTEAFF. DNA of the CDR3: TGCGCCAGACAGGGGAGCTCGAACACTGAAGCTTTCTTT. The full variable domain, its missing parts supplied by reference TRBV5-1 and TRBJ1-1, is KAGVTQTPRYLIKTRGQQVTLSCSPISGHRSVSWYQQTPGQGLQFLFEYFSETQRNKGNFPGRFSGRQFSNSRSEMNVSTLELGDSALYLCARQGSSNTEAFFGQGTRLTVV.

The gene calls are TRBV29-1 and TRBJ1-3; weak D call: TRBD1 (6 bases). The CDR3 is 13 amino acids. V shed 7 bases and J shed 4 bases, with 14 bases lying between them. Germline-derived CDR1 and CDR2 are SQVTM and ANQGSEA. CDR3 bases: TGCAGCGGGACCGGGACACGCGGAAACACCATATATTTT. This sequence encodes CSGTGTRGNTIYF.

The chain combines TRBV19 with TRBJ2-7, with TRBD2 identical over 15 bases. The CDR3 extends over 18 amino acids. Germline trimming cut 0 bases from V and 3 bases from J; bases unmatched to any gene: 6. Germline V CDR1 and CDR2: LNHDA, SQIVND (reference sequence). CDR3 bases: TGTGCCAGTAGTATAGATGCGGGGACTAGCGGGAGGCTCTACGAGCAGTACTTC. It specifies CASSIDAGTSGRLYEQYF.

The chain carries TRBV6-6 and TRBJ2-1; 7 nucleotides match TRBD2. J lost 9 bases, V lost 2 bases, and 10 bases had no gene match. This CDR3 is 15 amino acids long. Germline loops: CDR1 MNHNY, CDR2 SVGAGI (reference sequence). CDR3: CASSYRLAVEGEQFF. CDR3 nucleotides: TGTGCCAGCAGTTACAGGCTAGCGGTCGAGGGTGAGCAGTTCTTC.

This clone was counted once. This CDR3 is CASSFTGTDYNEQFF. The CDR3 DNA reads TGTGCCAGCAGTTTCACCGGGACAGATTACAATGAGCAGTTCTTC. The rearrangement joins TRBV28 to TRBJ2-1; 7 positions agree with TRBD1. Germline trimming cut 3 bases from V and 4 bases from J; bases unmatched to any gene: 6. The length of the CDR3 is 15 residues. Looked up from germline, CDR1 is MDHEN and CDR2 is SYDVKM.

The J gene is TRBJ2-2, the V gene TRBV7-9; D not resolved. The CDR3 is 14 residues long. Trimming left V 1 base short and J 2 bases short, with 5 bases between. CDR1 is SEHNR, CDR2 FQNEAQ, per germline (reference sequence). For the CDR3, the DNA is TGTGCCAGCAGCTTAGGAGGTAACACCGGGGAGCTGTTTTTT. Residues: CASSLGGNTGELFF.

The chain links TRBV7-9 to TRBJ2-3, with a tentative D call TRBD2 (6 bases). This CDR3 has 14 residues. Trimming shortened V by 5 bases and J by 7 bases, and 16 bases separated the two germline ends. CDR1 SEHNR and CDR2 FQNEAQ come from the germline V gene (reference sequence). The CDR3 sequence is CASSHYLRGYTQYF. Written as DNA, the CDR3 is TGTGCCAGCAGCCATTACCTTCGGGGGTATACGCAGTATTTT.

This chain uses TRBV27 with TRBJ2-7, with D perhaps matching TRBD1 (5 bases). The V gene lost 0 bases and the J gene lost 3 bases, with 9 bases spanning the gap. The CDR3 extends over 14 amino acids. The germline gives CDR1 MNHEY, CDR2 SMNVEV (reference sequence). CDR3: CASSLSAGNYEQYV. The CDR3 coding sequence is TGTGCCAGCAGTTTATCGGCAGGGAACTACGAGCAGTACGTC.

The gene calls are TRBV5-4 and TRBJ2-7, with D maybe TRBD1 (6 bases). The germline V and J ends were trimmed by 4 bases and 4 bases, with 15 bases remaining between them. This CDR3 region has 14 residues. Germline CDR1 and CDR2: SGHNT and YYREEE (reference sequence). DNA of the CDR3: TGTGCCAGCAGCCTGGGGGACACCTCATACGAGCAGTACTTC. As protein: CASSLGDTSYEQYF.